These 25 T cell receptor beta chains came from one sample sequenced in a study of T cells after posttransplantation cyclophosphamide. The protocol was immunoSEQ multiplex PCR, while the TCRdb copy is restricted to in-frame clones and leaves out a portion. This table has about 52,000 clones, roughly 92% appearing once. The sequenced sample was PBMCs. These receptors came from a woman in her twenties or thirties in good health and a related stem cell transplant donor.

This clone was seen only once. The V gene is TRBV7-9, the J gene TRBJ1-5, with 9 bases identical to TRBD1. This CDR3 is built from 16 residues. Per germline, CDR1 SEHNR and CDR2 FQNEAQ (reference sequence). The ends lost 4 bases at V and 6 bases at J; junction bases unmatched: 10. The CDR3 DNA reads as TGTGCCAGCAGCTCGGTGAAAGGGACAGGGCGTCAGCCCCAGCATTTT. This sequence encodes CASSSVKGTGRQPQHF. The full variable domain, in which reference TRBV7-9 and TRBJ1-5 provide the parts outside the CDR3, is DTGVSQNPRHKITKRGQNVTFRCDPISEHNRLYWYRQTLGQGPEFLTYFQNEAQLEKSRLLSDRFSAERPKGSFSTLEIQRTEQGDSAMYLCASSSVKGTGRQPQHFGDGTRLSIL.

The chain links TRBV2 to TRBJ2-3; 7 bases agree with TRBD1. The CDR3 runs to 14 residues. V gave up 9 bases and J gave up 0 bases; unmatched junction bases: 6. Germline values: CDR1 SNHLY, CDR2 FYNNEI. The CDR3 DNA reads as TGTGCCAGGGGGACAGAATATAGCACAGATACGCAGTATTTT. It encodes CARGTEYSTDTQYF.

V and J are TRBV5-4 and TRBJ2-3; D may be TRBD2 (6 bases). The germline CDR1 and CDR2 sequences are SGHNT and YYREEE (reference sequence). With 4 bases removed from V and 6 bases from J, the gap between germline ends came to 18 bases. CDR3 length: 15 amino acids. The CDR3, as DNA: TGTGCCAGCAGCCATGGGAGGATGCCCGGGGATACGCAGTATTTT. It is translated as CASSHGRMPGDTQYF.

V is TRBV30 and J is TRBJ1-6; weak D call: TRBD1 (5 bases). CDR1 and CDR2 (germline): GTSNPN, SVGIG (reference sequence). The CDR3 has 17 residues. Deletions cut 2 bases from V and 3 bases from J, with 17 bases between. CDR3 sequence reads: CAWSHFGQGSYNSPLHF. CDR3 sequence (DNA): TGTGCCTGGAGTCACTTCGGGCAGGGTAGCTATAATTCACCCCTCCACTTT.

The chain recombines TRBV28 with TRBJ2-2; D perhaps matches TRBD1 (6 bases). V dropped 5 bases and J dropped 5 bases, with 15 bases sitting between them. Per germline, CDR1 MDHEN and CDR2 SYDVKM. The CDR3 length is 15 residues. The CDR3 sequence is CASSRKQGRTGELFF. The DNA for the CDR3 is TGTGCCAGCAGTAGAAAACAGGGAAGGACCGGGGAGCTGTTTTTT.

The CDR3 spells CASSMGTAVAYEQYF. The CDR3 DNA is TGTGCCAGTAGTATGGGAACAGCGGTGGCCTACGAGCAGTACTTC. The rearrangement links TRBV19 to TRBJ2-7; D might be TRBD2 (5 bases). The V end lost 3 bases, the J end lost 2 bases, and 14 bases lay between the germline ends. CDR1 and CDR2 from the germline V gene are LNHDA and SQIVND (reference sequence). The CDR3 extends over 15 amino acids.

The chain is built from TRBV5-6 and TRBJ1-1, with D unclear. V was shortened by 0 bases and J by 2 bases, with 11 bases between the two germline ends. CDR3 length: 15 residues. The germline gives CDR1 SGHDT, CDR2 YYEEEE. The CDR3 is CASSLASGLNTEAFF. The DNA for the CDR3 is TGTGCCAGCAGCTTGGCCTCTGGGCTCAACACTGAAGCTTTCTTT.

CDR3 loop: CASSWGQSETQYF. DNA for the CDR3: TGTGCCAGCAGCTGGGGACAGTCGGAGACCCAGTACTTC. V and J are TRBV7-8 and TRBJ2-5; 7 nucleotides line up with TRBD1. The V segment lost 4 bases and the J segment 5 bases; nucleotides outside the gene matches: 4. The germline gives CDR1 SGHVS, CDR2 FQNEAQ. The CDR3 is 13 amino acids.

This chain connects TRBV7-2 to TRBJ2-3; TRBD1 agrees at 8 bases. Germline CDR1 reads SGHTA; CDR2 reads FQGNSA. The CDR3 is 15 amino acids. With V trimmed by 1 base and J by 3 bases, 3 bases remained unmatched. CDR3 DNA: TGTGCCAGCAGCTTAGGACAGGGGCCTACAGATACGCAGTATTTT. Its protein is CASSLGQGPTDTQYF.

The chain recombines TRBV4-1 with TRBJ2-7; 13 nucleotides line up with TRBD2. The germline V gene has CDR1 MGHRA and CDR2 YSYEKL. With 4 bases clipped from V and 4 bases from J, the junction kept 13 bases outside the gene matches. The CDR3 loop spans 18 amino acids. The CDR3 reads CASSLRLGTSGNTYEQYF. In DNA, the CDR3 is TGCGCCAGCAGCCTGCGACTAGGGACTAGCGGGAACACTTACGAGCAGTACTTC.

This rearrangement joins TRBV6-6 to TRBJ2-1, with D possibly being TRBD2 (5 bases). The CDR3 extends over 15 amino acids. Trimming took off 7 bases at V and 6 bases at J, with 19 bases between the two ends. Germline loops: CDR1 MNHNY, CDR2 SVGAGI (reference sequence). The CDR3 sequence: CASTKSVNGLNEQFF. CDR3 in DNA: TGTGCCAGCACTAAATCTGTAAACGGACTCAATGAGCAGTTCTTC.

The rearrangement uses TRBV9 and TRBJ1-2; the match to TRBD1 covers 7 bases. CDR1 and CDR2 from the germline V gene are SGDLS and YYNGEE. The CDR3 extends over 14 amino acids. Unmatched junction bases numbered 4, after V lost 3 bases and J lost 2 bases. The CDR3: CASSGQGSNYGYTF. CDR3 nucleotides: TGTGCCAGCAGCGGACAGGGTTCCAACTATGGCTACACCTTC. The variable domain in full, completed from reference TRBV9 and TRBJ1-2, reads DSGVTQTPKHLITATGQRVTLRCSPRSGDLSVYWYQQSLDQGLQFLIQYYNGEERAKGNILERFSAQQFPDLHSELNLSSLELGDSALYFCASSGQGSNYGYTFGSGTRLTVV.

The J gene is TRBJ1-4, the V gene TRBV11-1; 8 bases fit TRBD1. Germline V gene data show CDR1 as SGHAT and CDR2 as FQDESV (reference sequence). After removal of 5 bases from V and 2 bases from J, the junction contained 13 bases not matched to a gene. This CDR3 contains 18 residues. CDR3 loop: CASSPRTGRGTTNEKLFF. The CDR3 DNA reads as TGTGCCAGCAGCCCACGGACAGGGAGGGGTACGACTAATGAAAAACTGTTTTTT.

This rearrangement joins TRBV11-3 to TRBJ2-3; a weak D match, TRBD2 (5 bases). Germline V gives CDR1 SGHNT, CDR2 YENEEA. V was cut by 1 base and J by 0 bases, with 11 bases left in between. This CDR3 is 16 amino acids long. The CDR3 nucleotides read TGTGCCAGCAGCTTAGGAGGGTCTGTTAGCACAGATACGCAGTATTTT. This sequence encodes CASSLGGSVSTDTQYF.

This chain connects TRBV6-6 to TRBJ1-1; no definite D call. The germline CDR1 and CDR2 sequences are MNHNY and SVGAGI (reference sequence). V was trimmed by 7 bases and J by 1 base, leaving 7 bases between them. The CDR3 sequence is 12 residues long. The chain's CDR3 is CASNRGNTEAFF. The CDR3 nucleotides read TGTGCCAGCAATCGGGGGAACACTGAAGCTTTCTTT.

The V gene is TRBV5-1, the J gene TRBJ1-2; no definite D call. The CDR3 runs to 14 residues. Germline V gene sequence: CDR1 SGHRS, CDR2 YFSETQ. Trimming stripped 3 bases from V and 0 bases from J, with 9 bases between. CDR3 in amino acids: CASSSRSSNYGYTF. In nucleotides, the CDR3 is TGCGCCAGCAGCTCCCGGTCGTCTAACTATGGCTACACCTTC.

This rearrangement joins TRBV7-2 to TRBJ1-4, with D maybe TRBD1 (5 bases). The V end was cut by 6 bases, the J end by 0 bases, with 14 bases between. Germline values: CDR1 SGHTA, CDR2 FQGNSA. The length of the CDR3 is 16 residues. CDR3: CASSLQGPATNEKLFF. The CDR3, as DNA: TGTGCCAGCAGTCTGCAGGGCCCTGCAACTAATGAAAAACTGTTTTTT.

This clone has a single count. DNA for the CDR3: TGTGCCTGGAGTGTAGGGGGCAGGGCTGGAAACACCATATATTTT. This translates into CAWSVGGRAGNTIYF. J is TRBJ1-3 and V is TRBV30, with TRBD1 identical over 7 bases. The CDR3 runs to 15 residues. CDR1 GTSNPN and CDR2 SVGIG come from the germline V gene (reference sequence). Trimming took 0 bases from V and 2 from J; bases not matched to a gene: 4.

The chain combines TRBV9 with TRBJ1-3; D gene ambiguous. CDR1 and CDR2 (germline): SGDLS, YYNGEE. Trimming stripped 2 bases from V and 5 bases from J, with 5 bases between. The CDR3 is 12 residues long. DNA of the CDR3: TGTGCCAGCAGCGTTCAGAGAAACACCATATATTTT. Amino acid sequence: CASSVQRNTIYF.

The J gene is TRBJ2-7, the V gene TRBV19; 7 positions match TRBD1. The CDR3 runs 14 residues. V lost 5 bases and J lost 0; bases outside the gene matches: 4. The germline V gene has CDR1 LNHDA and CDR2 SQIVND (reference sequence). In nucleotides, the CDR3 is TGTGCCAGTAGTCTAAGGGACAGCTCCTACGAGCAGTACTTC. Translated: CASSLRDSSYEQYF.

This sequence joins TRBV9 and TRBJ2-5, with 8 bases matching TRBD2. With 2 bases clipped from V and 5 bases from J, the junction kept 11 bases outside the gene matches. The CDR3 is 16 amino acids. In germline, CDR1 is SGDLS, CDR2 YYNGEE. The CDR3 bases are TGTGCCAGCAGCGTGGGTGGAGCGGGGGTAAGCGAGACCCAGTACTTC. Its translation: CASSVGGAGVSETQYF.

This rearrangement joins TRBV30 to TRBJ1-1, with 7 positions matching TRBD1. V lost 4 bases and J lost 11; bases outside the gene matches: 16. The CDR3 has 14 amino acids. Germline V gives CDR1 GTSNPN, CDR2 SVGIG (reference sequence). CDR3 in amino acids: CAWIRPDRLTRAFF. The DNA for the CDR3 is TGTGCCTGGATCCGACCGGACAGGTTGACGCGGGCTTTCTTT.

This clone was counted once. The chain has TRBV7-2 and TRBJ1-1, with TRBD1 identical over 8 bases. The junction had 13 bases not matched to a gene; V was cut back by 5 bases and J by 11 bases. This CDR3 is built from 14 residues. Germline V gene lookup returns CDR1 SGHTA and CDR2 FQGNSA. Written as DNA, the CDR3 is TGTGCCAGCAGCCCTAACAGGGGGGACTTGGGGGCTTTCTTT. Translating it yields CASSPNRGDLGAFF.

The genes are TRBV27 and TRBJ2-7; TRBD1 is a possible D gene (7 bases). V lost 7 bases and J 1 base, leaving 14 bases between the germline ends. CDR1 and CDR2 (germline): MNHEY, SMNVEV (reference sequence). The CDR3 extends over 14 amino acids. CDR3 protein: CASTKQGGSYEQYF. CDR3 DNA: TGTGCCAGCACCAAGCAGGGGGGATCCTACGAGCAGTACTTC.

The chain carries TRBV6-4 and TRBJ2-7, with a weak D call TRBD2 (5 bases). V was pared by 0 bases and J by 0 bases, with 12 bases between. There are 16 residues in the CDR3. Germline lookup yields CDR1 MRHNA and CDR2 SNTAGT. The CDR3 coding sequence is TGTGCCAGCAGTGACTCGACCCGAGGGAGCTCCTACGAGCAGTACTTC. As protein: CASSDSTRGSSYEQYF.